This T cell receptor (beta chain) was sequenced in a study of T cells in Graves' hyperthyroidism and ophthalmopathy (dated by TCRdb to the late 2010s). For the wider study: Peripheral blood samples were taken at the time of initial diagnosis, prior to any treatment. A discovery cohort of approximately 97 patients, about 40 with Graves' ophthalmopathy and 55 to 60 with stable Graves' hyperthyroidism, was used to find distinguishing TCR V-J signatures. An independent validation cohort of 18 to 20 hyperthyroidism patients and approximately 16 patients who later progressed to ophthalmopathy tested prospective prediction of ophthalmopathy. The 85 to 100 discovery patients were divided at random into training and test sets in a 7:3 ratio. In addition, the study compared T-cell repertoires in thyroid tissue and in blood from roughly six Graves' hyperthyroidism patients. Following sampling, methimazole starting at 30 mg daily was given to hyperthyroidism patients, and high-dose intravenous methylprednisolone was given to ophthalmopathy patients. According to the paper, TCR Vbeta CDR3 sequencing was carried out on around 140 peripheral blood samples, which came from approximately 41 ophthalmopathy, approximately 72 hyperthyroidism and approximately 17 progressor patients.

A patient counted as having stable Graves' hyperthyroidism if no progression to ophthalmopathy occurred over 18 months of follow-up. The hyperthyroidism patients were between 18 and 65 years old and newly diagnosed, with a disease duration of less than 2 months. Patients with uncontrolled infections, other autoimmune diseases, pregnancy or lactation were excluded. Diagnoses relied on clinical symptoms, serum thyroxine and TRAb, thyroid ultrasound and orbital computed tomography. PBMCs were separated from 10 ml of fresh peripheral blood using Ficoll-Paque density gradient centrifugation. Total RNA was extracted with Trizol reagent, and quality was checked on an Agilent 2100 Bioanalyzer. Summary of the overall study and its limitations: A 13 V-J signature model separated ophthalmopathy from stable hyperthyroidism, with about 90% sensitivity and roughly 84% specificity in cross-validation and 80%/75% in testing. Sample size was not statistically predetermined, and investigators were not blinded to group allocation. During validation, the model predicted progression to ophthalmopathy a median of roughly six months ahead of onset, with around 71% sensitivity and 72.22% specificity. Most expanded thyroid clonotypes (frequency above 0.001) were also detected in blood, suggesting blood repertoires may reflect thyroid immune responses.

CDR1 MDHEN and CDR2 SYDVKM are derived from the germline V gene. Spanning cysteine to phenylalanine, the CDR3 consists of 14 amino acids. The kept DNA is CDR3 alone, 42 bases in frame from the first base. The trim is 7 bases for V and 0 bases for J, with a gap of 13 bases between the germline ends. This clonotype turned up a few times. This clone's antigen is unknown. Within one base of it there is no much larger clone, and no base qualities were kept. TCR beta CDR3 regions were amplified from RNA transcripts. A first-round RT-PCR of the TCR CDR3 used the HTBI primer set with the Qiagen OneStep RT-PCR kit. A second multiplex PCR round built the libraries, followed by size selection and purification. Sequencing of the libraries was done on an Illumina HiSeq2000 using paired-end 100 bp reads. As for the original processing: SOAPnuke was used to process the raw data, throwing out any read that contained adapters or uncalled bases, had a mean Phred below 15, or lacked an exact constant-primer or identifier match. COPE v1.2.5 was used to merge the high-quality paired reads, and each unique nucleotide sequence was defined as a clonotype. MiTCR v1.1 was used to align the clonotypes against IMGT TRBV, TRBD and TRBJ reference segments. The analysis included only V-J combinations with a frequency above 0.0001, which together covered approximately 99% of the repertoires. A TCS score was defined as the ratio between F50 (clonal expansion) and ExV (chaos), using BLOSUM62-based TCRdist between CDR3 peptides within each V-J. Welch's t-statistics and random forest reduced around 550 V-J features to roughly 13, which were used in a naive Bayes classifier (R e1071). TCRdb ran its own pipeline on the public reads, namely fastp trimming at Q25 and MiXCR clone calling, and kept in-frame beta chains. Here each entry gathers all rows of one CDR3 protein and keeps the most common genes and DNA. The V and J calls were determined by TCRdb, not by the authors. In this sample the table shows some 550,000 distinct CDR3 sequences, under 25% of which occur a single time. Approximately 25% of the sample lies in the top ten.

The TCR sequence derives from a man aged 18 to 30 with Graves' hyperthyroidism. The sequenced material came from blood. The chain links TRBV28 with TRBJ2-7, with the D gene not clear enough to name. CDR3 protein: CASIPGAVSYEQYF. The base sequence is TGTGCCAGCATTCCAGGTGCGGTCTCCTACGAGCAGTACTTC.